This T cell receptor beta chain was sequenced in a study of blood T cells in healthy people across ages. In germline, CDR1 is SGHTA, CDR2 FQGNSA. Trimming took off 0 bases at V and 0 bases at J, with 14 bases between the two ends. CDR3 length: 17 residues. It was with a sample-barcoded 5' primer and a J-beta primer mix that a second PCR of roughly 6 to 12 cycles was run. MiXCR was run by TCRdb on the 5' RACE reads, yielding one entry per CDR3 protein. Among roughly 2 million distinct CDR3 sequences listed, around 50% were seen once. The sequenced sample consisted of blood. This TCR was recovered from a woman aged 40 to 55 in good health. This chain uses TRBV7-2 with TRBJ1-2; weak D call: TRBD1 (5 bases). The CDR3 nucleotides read TGTGCCAGCAGCTTAGCCCCCAGGGTCCCCTCTAACTATGGCTACACCTTC. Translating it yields CASSLAPRVPSNYGYTF.